This TCR beta chain emerged from a study of T cell responses to AZD1222 COVID-19 vaccine. Study results and limitations: Baseline seropositives among AZD1222 recipients totaled only five or six.

This CDR3 comprises 13 residues. V lost 7 bases, J lost 1 base, and 10 bases lay in between. Assay: immunoSEQ multiplex PCR; the TCRdb copy retains only in-frame clones and omits some. Among around 110,000 clones listed, just under 95% were seen once. Concerning this clone itself: Its antigen is unknown.

V is TRBV12-3 or TRBV12-4 and J is TRBJ2-5, with a weak D call TRBD2 (5 bases). This clonotype was sampled from an adult in good health. Sequencing used peripheral blood, obtained on day 0 of AZD1222 vaccination. The CDR3 is CASNERSQETQYF. The CDR3 DNA is TGTGCCAGCAATGAGCGGTCCCAAGAGACCCAGTACTTC.